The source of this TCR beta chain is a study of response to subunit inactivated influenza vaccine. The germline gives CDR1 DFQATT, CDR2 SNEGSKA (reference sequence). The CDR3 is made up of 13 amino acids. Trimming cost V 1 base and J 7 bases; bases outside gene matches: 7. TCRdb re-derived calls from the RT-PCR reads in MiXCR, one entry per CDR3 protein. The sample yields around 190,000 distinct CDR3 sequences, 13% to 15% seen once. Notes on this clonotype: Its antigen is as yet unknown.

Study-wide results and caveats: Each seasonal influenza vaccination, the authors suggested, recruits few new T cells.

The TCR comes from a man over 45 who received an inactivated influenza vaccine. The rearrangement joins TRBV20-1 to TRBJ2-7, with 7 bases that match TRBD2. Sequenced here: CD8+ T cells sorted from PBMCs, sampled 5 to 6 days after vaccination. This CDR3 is CSARVGGPGEQYF. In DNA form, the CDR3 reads TGCAGTGCTAGAGTGGGAGGGCCGGGAGAGCAGTACTTC.